The rows below give T cell receptor beta chains drawn from one sample of a study of CD8 T cells in Susac syndrome. TCRdb used MiXCR to reprocess the immunoSEQ multiplex PCR reads, holding one entry per CDR3 protein. The repertoire includes 160,000 or so distinct CDR3 sequences, around 95% of them detected once, and roughly 0.19% sits in the top ten. The sequencing input was CD8+ T cells from PBMCs. The receptors originated from a human donor with multiple sclerosis. Both conserved end residues are part of each CDR3. Each record gives: J gene, clone size, V gene, D gene, CDR3 protein, CDR3 DNA. D genes are given only for firm matches. Expanded clones are given a class, and other clones once, few, many or no size at all.

>TRBJ2-1|-|TRBV29-1|TRBD1
CSVEDRSSNNEQFF
TGCAGCGTTGAGGACAGGTCCTCCAACAATGAGCAGTTCTTC
>TRBJ2-1|-|TRBV19|-
CASSKGGFHNEQFF
TGTGCCAGTAGTAAAGGGGGTTTCCACAATGAGCAGTTCTTC
>TRBJ1-3|-|TRBV12-5|-
CASGLPGNTIYF
TGTGCTAGTGGTTTGCCTGGAAACACCATATATTTT
>TRBJ1-2|-|TRBV9|-
CASMSTGERNYGYTF
TGTGCCAGCATGAGCACCGGGGAGCGTAACTATGGCTACACCTTC
>TRBJ1-2|-|TRBV2|-
CASMRQPGANYGYTF
TGTGCCAGCATGAGACAGCCCGGAGCTAACTATGGCTACACCTTC
>TRBJ2-7|once|TRBV9|TRBD1
CASSDGTGHSYEQYF
TGTGCCAGCAGCGACGGGACAGGTCACTCCTACGAGCAGTACTTC
>TRBJ1-5|-|TRBV20-1|-
CSARRSGPNQPQHF
TGCAGTGCTAGAAGGTCAGGGCCCAATCAGCCCCAGCATTTT
>TRBJ1-6|-|TRBV3-1|-
CASSPISPARYNSPLHF
TGTGCCAGCAGCCCAATATCACCGGCACGGTATAATTCACCCCTCCACTTT
>TRBJ1-2|-|TRBV3-1|-
CASSQEGRDNYGYTF
TGTGCCAGCAGCCAAGAGGGCCGGGACAACTATGGCTACACCTTC
>TRBJ2-7|-|TRBV7-9|-
CASSPQGGTTSSYEQYF
TGTGCCAGCAGCCCTCAGGGGGGGACAACGAGCAGCTACGAGCAGTACTTC
>TRBJ2-1|-|TRBV20-1|TRBD2
CSAGLAGAEQFF
TGCAGTGCAGGACTAGCGGGTGCTGAGCAGTTCTTC
>TRBJ2-7|once|TRBV6-5|-
CASSYSENPYEQYF
TGTGCCAGCAGTTACTCTGAAAATCCCTACGAGCAGTACTTC
>TRBJ1-5|once|TRBV18|-
CASSPKTDSMGNQPQHF
TGTGCCAGCTCACCAAAAACGGACAGCATGGGCAATCAGCCCCAGCATTTT
>TRBJ2-3|-|TRBV29-1|-
CSDYTDTQYF
TGCAGCGATTACACAGATACGCAGTATTTT
>TRBJ2-6|-|TRBV6-5|-
CASSYGAGANVLTF
TGTGCCAGCAGTTACGGGGCAGGGGCCAACGTCCTGACTTTC
>TRBJ2-4|-|TRBV29-1|-
CSVPSHGVGIQYF
TGCAGCGTTCCGTCCCACGGGGTAGGCATTCAGTACTTC
>TRBJ1-5|-|TRBV3-1|-
CASSHWGRDQPQHF
TGTGCCAGCAGCCATTGGGGAAGAGATCAGCCCCAGCATTTT
>TRBJ2-3|-|TRBV5-6|-
CASSLLRTSPTDTQYF
TGTGCCAGCAGCTTGCTGCGTACTAGCCCCACAGATACGCAGTATTTT
>TRBJ1-2|-|TRBV12-3/TRBV12-4|-
CASPGWKQSNYGYTF
TGTGCCAGCCCCGGCTGGAAACAGAGTAACTATGGCTACACCTTC
>TRBJ2-4|-|TRBV27|-
CASSDRKNIQYF
TGTGCCAGCAGTGACAGAAAAAACATTCAGTACTTC
>TRBJ2-2|once|TRBV2|-
CATLARTGELFF
TGTGCCACCCTCGCGAGGACCGGGGAGCTGTTTTTT
>TRBJ1-6|-|TRBV30|-
CAWSAGPLHF
TGTGCCTGGAGTGCAGGTCCCCTCCACTTT
>TRBJ1-1|-|TRBV4-1|-
CASSQEGSGTEAFF
TGCGCCAGCAGCCAAGAGGGTTCGGGCACTGAAGCTTTCTTT
>TRBJ2-3|-|TRBV11-3|TRBD1
CASRRRDSSTDTQYF
TGTGCCAGCAGACGCCGGGACAGCAGCACAGATACGCAGTATTTT
>TRBJ1-6|-|TRBV4-2|-
CASSQEPDSTNSPLHF
TGTGCCAGCAGCCAAGAGCCGGACAGTACGAATTCACCCCTCCACTTT
>TRBJ2-5|-|TRBV11-2|-
CASSNMLQAEAQYF
TGTGCCAGCAGCAACATGCTGCAGGCAGAGGCCCAGTACTTC
>TRBJ2-7|-|TRBV9|-
CASSAGDGYEQYF
TGTGCCAGCAGCGCAGGGGACGGCTACGAGCAGTACTTC
>TRBJ2-2|-|TRBV20-1|-
CSAREQGGSDTGELFF
TGCAGTGCTAGAGAACAAGGGGGATCGGACACCGGGGAGCTGTTTTTT
>TRBJ2-7|-|TRBV19|-
CASSGTSSSYEQYF
TGTGCCAGTTCCGGAACGTCCAGCTCCTACGAGCAGTACTTC
>TRBJ2-1|-|TRBV12-3/TRBV12-4|TRBD2
CASRWRGGNEQFF
TGTGCCAGCCGGTGGCGGGGGGGCAATGAGCAGTTCTTC
>TRBJ1-3|-|TRBV12-1|-
CASNLSQLGNTIYF
TGTGCCAGCAACCTTAGTCAGTTGGGAAACACCATATATTTT
>TRBJ2-7|-|TRBV25-1|-
CASSEGRLYEQYF
TGTGCCAGCAGTGAGGGTAGGCTCTACGAGCAGTACTTC
>TRBJ2-5|-|TRBV3-1|-
CASSQETQCF
TGTGCCAGCAGCCAAGAGACCCAGTGCTTC
>TRBJ2-2|-|TRBV12-3/TRBV12-4|-
CASSLVVPPGGELFF
TGTGCCAGCAGTTTAGTGGTTCCCCCCGGCGGGGAGCTGTTTTTT
>TRBJ2-2|-|TRBV7-9|TRBD2
CASSLQRGSTGELFF
TGTGCCAGCAGCCTCCAGCGGGGAAGCACCGGGGAGCTGTTTTTT
>TRBJ1-2|-|TRBV25-1|TRBD1
CASSEGQGTLRGYTF
TGTGCCAGCAGTGAAGGACAGGGAACTTTGCGCGGCTACACCTTC
>TRBJ2-7|-|TRBV12-3/TRBV12-4|-
CASSSARYQQYF
TGTGCCAGCAGTTCAGCAAGGTACCAGCAGTACTTC